This T cell receptor beta chain was retrieved from a study of T cell responses to AZD1222 COVID-19 vaccine. The protocol was immunoSEQ multiplex PCR, while the TCRdb copy is restricted to in-frame clones and leaves out a portion. The repertoire holds roughly 120,000 clones, about 90% seen once, with about 4.5% in the top ten. The length of the CDR3 is 14 residues. Looked up from germline, CDR1 is SGHKS and CDR2 is YYEKEE (reference sequence). The germline V and J ends were trimmed by 1 base and 1 base, with 6 bases remaining between them. The clonotype was recovered from an adult in good health. Material: peripheral blood, obtained on day 0 of AZD1222 vaccination. The chain carries TRBV5-5 and TRBJ1-5; D is possibly TRBD1 (5 bases). The CDR3 DNA reads TGTGCCAGCAGCTTGAGGGGCAGCAATCAGCCCCAGCATTTT. This gives the protein CASSLRGSNQPQHF.